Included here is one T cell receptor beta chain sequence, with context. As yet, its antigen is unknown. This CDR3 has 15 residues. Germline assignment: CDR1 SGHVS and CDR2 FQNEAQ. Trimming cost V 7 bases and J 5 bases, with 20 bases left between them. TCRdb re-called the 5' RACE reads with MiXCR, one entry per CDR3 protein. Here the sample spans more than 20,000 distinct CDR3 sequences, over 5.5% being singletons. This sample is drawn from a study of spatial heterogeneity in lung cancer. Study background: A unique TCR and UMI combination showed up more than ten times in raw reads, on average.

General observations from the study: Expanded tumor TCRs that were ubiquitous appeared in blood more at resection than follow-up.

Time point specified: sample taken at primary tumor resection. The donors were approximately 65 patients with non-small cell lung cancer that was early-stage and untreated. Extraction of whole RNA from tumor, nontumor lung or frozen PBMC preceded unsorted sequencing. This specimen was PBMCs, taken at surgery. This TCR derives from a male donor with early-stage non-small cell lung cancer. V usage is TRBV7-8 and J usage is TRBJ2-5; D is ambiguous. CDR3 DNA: TGTGCCAGCAAACCCATCAGCGCACCCTCGGAGACCCAGTACTTC. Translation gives CASKPISAPSETQYF.